The 3 T cell receptor beta chains presented below share a single source sample, sequenced in a study of graft-versus-host responses after intestinal transplantation. Their specific antigens are unknown. The method was immunoSEQ multiplex PCR; TCRdb's version includes in-frame clones alone and lacks a portion of them. The table lists some 140,000 clones, roughly 91% of them singletons. The sample consisted of unstimulated CD4+ T cells sorted from spleen or lymph node cells, taken before intestinal transplant. The receptors were sampled from a human donor who received an intestinal transplant.

This clone was counted a single time. This chain connects TRBV29-1 to TRBJ1-4, with TRBD1 as a possible D gene (5 bases). Germline CDR1 is SQVTM and CDR2 is ANQGSEA. V was cut by 1 base and J by 10 bases, with 25 bases left in between. The CDR3 contains 17 residues. CDR3 residues: CSVEGRQGWFQGGKLFF. The CDR3 bases are TGCAGCGTTGAAGGGCGGCAGGGTTGGTTCCAGGGCGGAAAACTGTTTTTT.

V and J are TRBV7-8 and TRBJ1-2; D is unclear. The length of the CDR3 is 11 residues. V lost 7 bases and J lost 6, with 9 bases in between. From germline, CDR1 is SGHVS and CDR2 FQNEAQ. The CDR3 DNA sequence: TGTGCCAGCACGGGCAGCCATGGCTACACCTTC. Its translation is CASTGSHGYTF.

The chain combines TRBV5-1 with TRBJ1-5; D is perhaps TRBD1 (5 bases). Germline V CDR1 and CDR2: SGHRS, YFSETQ. V dropped 4 bases and J dropped 2 bases, with 7 bases sitting between them. The CDR3 totals 13 residues. Here the CDR3 reads CASSPQGNQPQHF. The CDR3 nucleotides read TGCGCCAGCAGCCCACAGGGCAATCAGCCCCAGCATTTT.